This passage covers 15 T cell receptor beta chains from one sample sequenced in a study of blood T cell repertoires in COVID-19. Assay: immunoSEQ multiplex PCR; the TCRdb copy retains only in-frame clones and omits some. The table includes approximately 200,000 clones, under 85% detected once. Material for sequencing was peripheral blood. The source is a man in his sixties with active or convalescent COVID-19.

The chain recombines TRBV25-1 with TRBJ1-1; 7 bases fit TRBD1. Germline CDR1 reads MGHDK; CDR2 reads SYGVNS. J gave up 4 bases and V 1 base, and 3 bases lay outside the gene matches. CDR3 size: 14 residues. CDR3 amino acids: CASSEWAGGTEAFF. The CDR3, as DNA: TGTGCCAGCAGTGAATGGGCAGGGGGCACTGAAGCTTTCTTT.

The chain carries TRBV29-1 and TRBJ2-5; D uncertain. V lost 4 bases, J lost 4 bases, and 7 bases lay in between. This CDR3 has 11 amino acids. CDR1 and CDR2 (germline): SQVTM, ANQGSEA. In nucleotides, the CDR3 is TGCAGCGTTGCGAGCGCAGAGACCCAGTACTTC. Its translation: CSVASAETQYF.

This clone has a single count. This chain uses TRBV11-3 with TRBJ2-1; TRBD1 might be the D (7 bases). Deletions cut 0 bases from V and 4 bases from J, with 10 bases between. This CDR3 comprises 15 residues. CDR1 and CDR2 (germline): SGHNT, YENEEA. CDR3 in DNA: TGTGCCAGCAGCTTAGACAGGGGGGTATACAATGAGCAGTTCTTC. Protein product: CASSLDRGVYNEQFF.

V is TRBV19 and J is TRBJ2-3; a weak D match, TRBD2 (5 bases). Germline lookup yields CDR1 LNHDA and CDR2 SQIVND (reference sequence). V was shortened by 3 bases and J by 6 bases, with 13 bases between the two germline ends. The CDR3 runs 14 residues. CDR3 in amino acids: CASSITRDEDTQYF. The CDR3 DNA sequence: TGTGCCAGTAGTATTACTAGGGATGAGGATACGCAGTATTTT.

The chain has TRBV11-2 and TRBJ2-6, with D uncertain. Germline CDR1 reads SGHAT; CDR2 reads FQNNGV. Trimming cost V 2 bases and J 6 bases, with 8 bases left between them. CDR3 size: 14 residues. For the CDR3, the DNA is TGTGCCAGCAGCTTACGAGTTTTGGCCAACGTCCTGACTTTC. Encoded protein: CASSLRVLANVLTF.

This chain links TRBV5-8 with TRBJ2-7; D might be TRBD2 (5 bases). The germline CDR1 and CDR2 sequences are SGHTS and YDEGEE. The CDR3 sequence is 15 residues long. V was trimmed by 3 bases and J by 0 bases, leaving 13 bases between them. The CDR3: CASSSSRTHSYEQYF. Written as DNA, the CDR3 is TGTGCCAGCAGCTCGTCCAGGACTCACTCCTACGAGCAGTACTTC.

The V call is TRBV5-1, the J call TRBJ2-1; unclear D gene. Germline V gene sequence: CDR1 SGHRS, CDR2 YFSETQ. V shed 0 bases and J shed 0 bases, with 7 bases lying between them. The CDR3 sequence is 15 residues long. The CDR3 loop reads CASSLGAISYNEQFF. DNA of the CDR3: TGCGCCAGCAGCTTGGGGGCGATCTCCTACAATGAGCAGTTCTTC.

The chain carries TRBV10-3 and TRBJ2-5; D might be TRBD2 (5 bases). Trimming removed 6 bases from V and 5 bases from J, with 13 bases in between. The CDR3 is made up of 13 amino acids. Germline CDR1 is ENHRY and CDR2 is SYGVKD. The CDR3 region has the DNA TGTGCCATCAGAGCGGTAGGGTTGGAGACCCAGTACTTC. Protein product: CAIRAVGLETQYF.

This clone was recorded once. The chain is built from TRBV30 and TRBJ2-3, with 9 bases that match TRBD1. The germline V gene has CDR1 GTSNPN and CDR2 SVGIG (reference sequence). The CDR3 loop spans 15 amino acids. The V gene end was trimmed by 3 bases and the J gene end by 1 base; junction bases not matched to a gene: 5. The CDR3 protein is CAWSAGQGRTDTQYF. The CDR3 region has the DNA TGTGCCTGGAGCGCGGGACAGGGCCGCACAGATACGCAGTATTTT.

The V call is TRBV10-3, the J call TRBJ2-1, with D possibly being TRBD1 or TRBD2 (9 bases each). Germline V gives CDR1 ENHRY, CDR2 SYGVKD. The CDR3 runs to 19 residues. Between the trimmed V and J ends, which lost 6 bases and 8 bases, there was a span of 32 bases. The CDR3 loop reads CAISTEGQGVSGSRHEQFF. In nucleotides, the CDR3 is TGTGCCATCAGCACGGAGGGACAGGGTGTTAGCGGGAGTAGGCATGAGCAGTTCTTC.

The J gene is TRBJ2-1, the V gene TRBV6-5, with TRBD2 matching over 8 bases. J gave up 10 bases and V 6 bases, and 11 bases lay outside the gene matches. This CDR3 is 14 amino acids long. Germline V gene data show CDR1 as MNHEY and CDR2 as SVGAGI. The CDR3 spells CASRAPGLGGEQFF. The CDR3 DNA reads as TGTGCCAGCAGAGCTCCGGGACTAGGAGGCGAGCAGTTCTTC.

J is TRBJ2-1 and V is TRBV5-6; the D is unclear. Germline CDR1 and CDR2: SGHDT and YYEEEE. This CDR3 region has 17 residues. V lost 0 bases and J lost 5, with 18 bases in between. CDR3 loop: CASSLANSPARDNEQFF. The CDR3 DNA sequence: TGTGCCAGCAGCTTGGCCAATAGCCCAGCGAGAGACAATGAGCAGTTCTTC.

The chain combines TRBV19 with TRBJ1-5, with 10 bases identical to TRBD1. CDR3 length: 15 amino acids. Germline V gene lookup returns CDR1 LNHDA and CDR2 SQIVND (reference sequence). The V gene end was trimmed by 6 bases and the J gene end by 5 bases; junction bases not matched to a gene: 7. CDR3 nucleotide sequence: TGTGCCAGTAGCCTCAGGACAGGGGGTCATCAGCCCCAGCATTTT. Its protein product is CASSLRTGGHQPQHF.

Of note for this clone: This sample also contains other DNA sequences that code for the same CDR3. The J gene is TRBJ2-5, the V gene TRBV19, with 7 bases fitting TRBD2. The junction had 5 bases not matched to a gene; V was cut back by 5 bases and J by 2 bases. The CDR3 has 14 residues. CDR1 and CDR2 from the germline V gene are LNHDA and SQIVND (reference sequence). The CDR3 sequence: CASSPPGLQETQYF. The CDR3 nucleotides are TGTGCCAGTAGTCCACCGGGACTACAAGAGACCCAGTACTTC.

The chain combines TRBV24-1 with TRBJ2-7; D possibly corresponds to TRBD2 (6 bases). V lost 4 bases to trimming and J lost 3 bases, with 9 bases between them. Germline-derived CDR1 and CDR2 are KGHDR and SFDVKD. The CDR3 contains 13 residues. CDR3 amino acids: CATSDRGFYEQYF. CDR3 in DNA: TGTGCCACCAGTGACCGGGGGTTCTACGAGCAGTACTTC.